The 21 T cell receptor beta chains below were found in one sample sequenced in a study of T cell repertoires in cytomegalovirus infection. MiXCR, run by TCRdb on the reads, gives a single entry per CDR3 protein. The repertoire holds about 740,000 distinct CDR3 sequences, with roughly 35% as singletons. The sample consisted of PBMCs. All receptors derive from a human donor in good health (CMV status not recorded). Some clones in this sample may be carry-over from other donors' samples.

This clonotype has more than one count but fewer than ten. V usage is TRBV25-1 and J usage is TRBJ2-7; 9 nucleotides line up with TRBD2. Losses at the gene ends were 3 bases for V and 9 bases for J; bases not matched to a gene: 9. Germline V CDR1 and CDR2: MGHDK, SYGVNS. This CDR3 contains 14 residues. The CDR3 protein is CASSEHISGSVQYF. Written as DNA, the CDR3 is TGTGCCAGCAGTGAGCATATTAGCGGGAGTGTGCAGTACTTC.

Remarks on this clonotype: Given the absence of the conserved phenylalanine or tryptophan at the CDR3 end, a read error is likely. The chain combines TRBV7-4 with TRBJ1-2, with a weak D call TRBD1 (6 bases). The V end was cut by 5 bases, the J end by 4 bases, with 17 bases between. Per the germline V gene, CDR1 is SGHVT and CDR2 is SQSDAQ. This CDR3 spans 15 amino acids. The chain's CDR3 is CASSTVQQGTYGYTV. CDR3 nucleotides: TGTGCCAGCAGCACCGTACAGCAGGGGACCTATGGCTACACCGTC.

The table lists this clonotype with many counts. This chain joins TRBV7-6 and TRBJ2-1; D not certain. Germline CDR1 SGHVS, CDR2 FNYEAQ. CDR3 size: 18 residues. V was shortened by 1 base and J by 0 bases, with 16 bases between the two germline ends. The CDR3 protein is CASSLGNVRASSYNEQFF. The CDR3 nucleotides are TGTGCCAGCAGCTTAGGAAACGTTCGCGCGAGCTCCTACAATGAGCAGTTCTTC.

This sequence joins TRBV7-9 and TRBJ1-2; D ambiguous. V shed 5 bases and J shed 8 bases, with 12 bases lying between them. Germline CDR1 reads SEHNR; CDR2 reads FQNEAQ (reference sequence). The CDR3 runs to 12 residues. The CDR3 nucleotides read TGTGCCAGCAGCGAAGGAGGCGCGGGCTACACCTTC. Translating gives CASSEGGAGYTF.

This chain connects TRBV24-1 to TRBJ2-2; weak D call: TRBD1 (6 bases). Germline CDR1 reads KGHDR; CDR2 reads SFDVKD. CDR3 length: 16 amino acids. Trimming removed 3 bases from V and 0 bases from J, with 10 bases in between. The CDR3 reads CATSDTGQANTGELFF. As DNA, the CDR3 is TGTGCCACCAGTGATACAGGGCAGGCGAACACCGGGGAGCTGTTTTTT.

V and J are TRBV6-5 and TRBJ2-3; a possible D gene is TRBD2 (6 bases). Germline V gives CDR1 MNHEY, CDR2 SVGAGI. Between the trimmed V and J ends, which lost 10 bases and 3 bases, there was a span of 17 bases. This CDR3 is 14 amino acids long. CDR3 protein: CATGRRLATDTQYF. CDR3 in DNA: TGTGCCACCGGAAGGCGGCTAGCGACAGATACGCAGTATTTT.

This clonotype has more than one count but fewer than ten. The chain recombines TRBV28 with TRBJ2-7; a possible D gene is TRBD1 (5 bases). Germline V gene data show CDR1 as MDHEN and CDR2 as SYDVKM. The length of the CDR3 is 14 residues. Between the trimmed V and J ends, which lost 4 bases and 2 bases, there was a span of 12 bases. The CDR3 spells CASSSMTVTYEQYF. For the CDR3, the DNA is TGTGCCAGCAGTTCAATGACAGTAACCTACGAGCAGTACTTC.

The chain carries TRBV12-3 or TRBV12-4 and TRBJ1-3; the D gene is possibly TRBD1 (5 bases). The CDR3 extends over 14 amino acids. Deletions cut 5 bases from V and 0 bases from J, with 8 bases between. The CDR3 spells CASSLGDSGNTIYF. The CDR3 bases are TGTGCCAGCAGTCTGGGGGACTCTGGAAACACCATATATTTT.

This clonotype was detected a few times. The DNA for the CDR3 is TGTGCCAGCAGGGGGGGGACAATGGCAGGGGAGCTGTTTTTT. This codes for CASRGGTMAGELFF. The V and J genes are TRBV12-3 or TRBV12-4 and TRBJ2-2, with D perhaps TRBD2 (7 bases). CDR3 length: 14 residues. V lost 6 bases, J lost 8 bases, and 16 bases lay in between.

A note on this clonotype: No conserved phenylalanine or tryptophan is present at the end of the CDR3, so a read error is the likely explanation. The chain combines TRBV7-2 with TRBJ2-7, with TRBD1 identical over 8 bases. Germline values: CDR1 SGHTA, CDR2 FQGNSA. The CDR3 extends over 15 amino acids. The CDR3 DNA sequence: TGTGCCACCAGCTTATCCACGACAGGGGACTACGAGCAGTACTAC. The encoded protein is CATSLSTTGDYEQYY.

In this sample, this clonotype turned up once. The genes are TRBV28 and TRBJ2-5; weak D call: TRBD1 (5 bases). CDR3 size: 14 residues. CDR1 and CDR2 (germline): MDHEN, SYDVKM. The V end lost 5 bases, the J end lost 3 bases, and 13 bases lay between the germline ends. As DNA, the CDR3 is TGTGCCAGCAGTCACCGGACACTAAAAGAGACCCAGTACTTC. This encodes CASSHRTLKETQYF.

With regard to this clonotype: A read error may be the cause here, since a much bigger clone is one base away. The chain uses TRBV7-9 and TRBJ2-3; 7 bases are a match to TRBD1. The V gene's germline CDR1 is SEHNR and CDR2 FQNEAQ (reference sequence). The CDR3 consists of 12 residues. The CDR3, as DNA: TGTGCCAGCAGCTTAACAGGGGCTACGCATTATTTT. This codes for CASSLTGATHYF.

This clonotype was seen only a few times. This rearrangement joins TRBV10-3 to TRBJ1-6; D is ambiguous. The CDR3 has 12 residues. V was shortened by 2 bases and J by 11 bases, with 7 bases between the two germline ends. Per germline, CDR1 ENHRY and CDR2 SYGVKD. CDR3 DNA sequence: TGTGCCATCAGTGAGACGGATCCACCCCTCCACTTT. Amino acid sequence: CAISETDPPLHF.

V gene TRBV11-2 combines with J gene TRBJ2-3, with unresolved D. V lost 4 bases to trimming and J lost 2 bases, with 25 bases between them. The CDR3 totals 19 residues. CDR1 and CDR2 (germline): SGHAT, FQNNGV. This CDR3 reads CASSSVRRVENSHTDTQYF. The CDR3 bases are TGTGCCAGCAGCTCCGTAAGAAGGGTGGAGAACAGCCACACAGATACGCAGTATTTT.

The CDR3, as DNA: TGCGCCAGCAGCTTGGTGGGGGGCCCCGGCACAGATACGCAGTATTTT. Translated, it gives CASSLVGGPGTDTQYF. The chain combines TRBV5-1 with TRBJ2-3; D might be TRBD1 or TRBD2, each matching 6 bases. CDR1 is SGHRS and CDR2 is YFSETQ in the germline V gene. Trimming removed 0 bases at V and 1 base at J, with 12 bases between. The CDR3 runs to 16 residues.

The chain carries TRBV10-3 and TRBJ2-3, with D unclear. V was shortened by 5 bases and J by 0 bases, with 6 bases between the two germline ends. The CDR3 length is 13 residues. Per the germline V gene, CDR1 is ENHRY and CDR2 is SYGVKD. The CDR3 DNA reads TGTGCCATCAGTTTTTCCAGCACAGATACGCAGTATTTT. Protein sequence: CAISFSSTDTQYF.

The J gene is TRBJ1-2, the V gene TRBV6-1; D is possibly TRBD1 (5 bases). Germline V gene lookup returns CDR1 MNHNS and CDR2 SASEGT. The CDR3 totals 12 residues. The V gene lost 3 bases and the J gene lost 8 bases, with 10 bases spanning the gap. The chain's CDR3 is CASSDRVRGYTF. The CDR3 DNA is TGTGCCAGCAGTGACAGGGTTCGCGGCTACACCTTC.

The CDR3 DNA reads TGTGCCATCAGTGAAGGACTAGCGGGAGGACTTTACGAGCAGTACTTC. Its translation: CAISEGLAGGLYEQYF. The J gene is TRBJ2-7, the V gene TRBV10-3; 14 bases are a match to TRBD2. Germline lookup yields CDR1 ENHRY and CDR2 SYGVKD. Unmatched junction bases numbered 5, after V lost 3 bases and J lost 4 bases. This CDR3 is built from 16 residues.

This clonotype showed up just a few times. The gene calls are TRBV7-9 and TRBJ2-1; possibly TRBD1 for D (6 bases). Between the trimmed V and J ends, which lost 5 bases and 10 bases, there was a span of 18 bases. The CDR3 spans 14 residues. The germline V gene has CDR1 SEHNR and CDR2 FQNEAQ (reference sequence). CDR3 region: CASSPNRVLYEQFF. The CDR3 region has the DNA TGTGCCAGCAGCCCAAACAGGGTTCTGTACGAGCAGTTCTTC. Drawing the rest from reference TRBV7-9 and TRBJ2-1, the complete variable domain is DTGVSQNPRHKITKRGQNVTFRCDPISEHNRLYWYRQTLGQGPEFLTYFQNEAQLEKSRLLSDRFSAERPKGSFSTLEIQRTEQGDSAMYLCASSPNRVLYEQFFGPGTRLTVL.

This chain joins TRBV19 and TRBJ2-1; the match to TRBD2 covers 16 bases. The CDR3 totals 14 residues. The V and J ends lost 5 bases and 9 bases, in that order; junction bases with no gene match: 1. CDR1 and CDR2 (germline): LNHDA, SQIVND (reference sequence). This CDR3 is CASSGTSGGAEQFF. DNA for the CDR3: TGTGCCAGTAGTGGGACTAGCGGGGGGGCTGAGCAGTTCTTC.

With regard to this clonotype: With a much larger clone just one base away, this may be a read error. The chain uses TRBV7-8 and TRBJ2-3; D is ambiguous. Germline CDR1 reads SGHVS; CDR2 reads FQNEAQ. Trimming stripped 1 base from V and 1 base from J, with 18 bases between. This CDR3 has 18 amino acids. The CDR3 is CASSLDLLATKGTDTQYF. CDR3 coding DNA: TGTGCCAGCAGCTTAGATTTATTGGCCACCAAAGGCACAGATACGCAGTATTTT.